This T cell receptor beta chain was found in a study of vaccination effects on CD4 cells after COVID-19. Assay used: immunoSEQ multiplex PCR; TCRdb lists only in-frame clones, some missing. The sample lists around 25,000 clones, roughly 73% occurring once. Expansion with viral peptide pools was applied to antigen-specific CD4+ T cells by the ViraFEST assay prior to sequencing. The authors isolated CD4+ T cells after more than eight days of culture. According to the study, vaccine recipients showed no prior SARS-CoV-2 infection and negative nucleocapsid antibodies. Worth noting for this clone: Its antigen is not known.

Sequencing used CD4+ T cells from PBMCs cultured with SARS-CoV-2 spike peptides, obtained before COVID-19 vaccination. The TCR originated in a human donor who received a COVID-19 vaccine.

The CDR3 spells CASSEALAGAQRTQYF. DNA of the CDR3: TGTGCCAGCAGTGAAGCACTAGCGGGTGCGCAACGTACGCAGTATTTT. The gene calls are TRBV2 and TRBJ2-3; 9 bases are a match to TRBD2. The germline CDR1 and CDR2 sequences are SNHLY and FYNNEI. J was trimmed by 8 bases and V by 0 bases; bases with no gene match: 9. The CDR3 spans 16 residues. The full variable domain, its missing parts supplied by reference TRBV2 and TRBJ2-3, is EPEVTQTPSHQVTQMGQEVILRCVPISNHLYFYWYRQILGQKVEFLVSFYNNEISEKSEIFDDQFSVERPDGSNFTLKIRSTKLEDSAMYFCASSEALAGAQRTQYFGPGTRLTVL.